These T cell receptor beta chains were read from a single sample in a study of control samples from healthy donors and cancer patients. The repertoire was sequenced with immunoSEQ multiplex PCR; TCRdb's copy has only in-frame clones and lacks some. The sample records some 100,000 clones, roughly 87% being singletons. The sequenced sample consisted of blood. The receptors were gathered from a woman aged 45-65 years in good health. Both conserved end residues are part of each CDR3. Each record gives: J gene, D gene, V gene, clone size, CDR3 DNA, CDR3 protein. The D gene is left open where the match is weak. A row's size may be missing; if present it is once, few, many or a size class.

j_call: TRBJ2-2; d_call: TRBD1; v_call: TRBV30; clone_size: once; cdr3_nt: TGTGCCTGGGGGACAGGCGGCACCGGGGAGCTGTTTTTT; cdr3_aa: CAWGTGGTGELFF
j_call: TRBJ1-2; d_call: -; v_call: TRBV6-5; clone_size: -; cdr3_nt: TGTGCCAGCAGTCATACGGGGACCGACGGCTACACCTTC; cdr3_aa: CASSHTGTDGYTF
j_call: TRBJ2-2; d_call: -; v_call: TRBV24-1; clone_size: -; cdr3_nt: TGTGCCACCAGTGATTTCCCGGAAACCGGGGAGCTGTTTTTT; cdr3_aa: CATSDFPETGELFF
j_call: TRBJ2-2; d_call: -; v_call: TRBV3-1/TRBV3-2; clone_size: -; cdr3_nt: TGTGCCAGCAGCCACCCCTTTAGGCGGGTCGGGGAGCTGTTTTTT; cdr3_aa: CASSHPFRRVGELFF
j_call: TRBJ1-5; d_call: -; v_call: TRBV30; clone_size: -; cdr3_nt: TGTGCCTGGAACGCGGGGTTGGGTCAGCCCCAGCATTTT; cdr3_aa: CAWNAGLGQPQHF
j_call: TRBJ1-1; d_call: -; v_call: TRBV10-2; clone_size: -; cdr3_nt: TGCGCCAGTCGACAGGCGTTGAACACTGAAGCTTTCTTT; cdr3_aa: CASRQALNTEAFF
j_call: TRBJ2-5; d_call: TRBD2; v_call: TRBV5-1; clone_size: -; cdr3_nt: TGCGCCAGCAGCAGGACTAGCGGTGAGAGGACCCAGTACTTC; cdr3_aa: CASSRTSGERTQYF
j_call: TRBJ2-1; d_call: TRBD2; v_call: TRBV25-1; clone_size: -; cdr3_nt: TGTGCCAGCAGTGGAGGACTAGCGATCTACAATGAGCAGTTCTTC; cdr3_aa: CASSGGLAIYNEQFF
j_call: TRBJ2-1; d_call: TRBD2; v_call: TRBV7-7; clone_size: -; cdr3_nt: TGTGCCAGCAGCCTCGGGACTAGCGGATCCAATGAGCAGTTCTTC; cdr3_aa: CASSLGTSGSNEQFF
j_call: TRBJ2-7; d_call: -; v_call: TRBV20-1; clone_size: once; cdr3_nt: TGCAGTGCTCAAACCCTTTACGAGCAGTACTTC; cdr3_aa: CSAQTLYEQYF
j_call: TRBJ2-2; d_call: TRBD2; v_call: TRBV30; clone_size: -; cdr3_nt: TGTGCCTGTCCGAGGACGAGGACTAGCGGGACCGGGGAGCTGTTTTTT; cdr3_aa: CACPRTRTSGTGELFF
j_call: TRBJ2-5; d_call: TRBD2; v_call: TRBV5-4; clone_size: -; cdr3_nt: TGTGCCAGCAGCTTGGGACTAGCGGGGGGAGAGACCCAGTACTTC; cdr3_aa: CASSLGLAGGETQYF
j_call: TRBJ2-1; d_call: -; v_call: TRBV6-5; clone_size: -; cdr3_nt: TGTGCCAGCAGTTACCAAGGATACAATGAGCAGTTCTTC; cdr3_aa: CASSYQGYNEQFF
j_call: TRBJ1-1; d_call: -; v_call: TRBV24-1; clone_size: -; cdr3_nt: TGTGCCACCGCTGGGGGGAACACTGAAGCTTTCTTT; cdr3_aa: CATAGGNTEAFF
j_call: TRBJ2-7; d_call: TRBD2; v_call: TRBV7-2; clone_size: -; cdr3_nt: TGTGCCAGCAGCCCGGGACTAGCTAGGTACGAGCAGTACTTC; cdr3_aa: CASSPGLARYEQYF
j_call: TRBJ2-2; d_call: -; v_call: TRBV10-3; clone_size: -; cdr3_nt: TGTGCCATCGGCAGAGGGGATAACACCGGGGAGCTGTTTTTT; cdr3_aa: CAIGRGDNTGELFF
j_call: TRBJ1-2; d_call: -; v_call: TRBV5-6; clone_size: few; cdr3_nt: TGTGCCAGCAAGAGTCGGACACGTCGTTATGGCTACACCTTC; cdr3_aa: CASKSRTRRYGYTF
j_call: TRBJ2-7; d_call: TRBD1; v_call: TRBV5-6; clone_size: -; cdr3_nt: TGTGCCAGCAGCTTGGGGGGACAGGTTGAATACGAGCAGTACTTC; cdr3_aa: CASSLGGQVEYEQYF
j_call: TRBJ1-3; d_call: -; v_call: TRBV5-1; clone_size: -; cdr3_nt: TGCGCCAGCAGCTTGGACGGCTCTGGAAACACCATATATTTT; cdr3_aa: CASSLDGSGNTIYF
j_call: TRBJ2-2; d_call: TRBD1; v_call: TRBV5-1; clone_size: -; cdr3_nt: TGCGCCAGCAGCCGACAGGGCCAGAACACCGGGGAGCTGTTTTTT; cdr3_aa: CASSRQGQNTGELFF
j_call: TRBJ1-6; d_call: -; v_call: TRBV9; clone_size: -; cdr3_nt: TGTGCCAGCAGCGTAGAGGGGCGTTCACCCCTCCACTTT; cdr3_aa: CASSVEGRSPLHF
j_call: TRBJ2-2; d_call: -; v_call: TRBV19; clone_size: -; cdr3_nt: TGTGCCAGTAGTAGCCAAGGGGCCCTCGTAAGAACCGGGGAGCTGTTTTTT; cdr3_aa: CASSSQGALVRTGELFF
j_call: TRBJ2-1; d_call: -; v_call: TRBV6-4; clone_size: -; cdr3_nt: TGTGCCAGCAGAACGACTTCTTTCCACAATGAGCAGTTCTTC; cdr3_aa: CASRTTSFHNEQFF
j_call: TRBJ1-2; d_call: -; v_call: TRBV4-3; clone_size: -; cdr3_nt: TGCGCCAGCAGCTCCGGGACGGCAGACTATGGCTACACCTTC; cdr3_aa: CASSSGTADYGYTF
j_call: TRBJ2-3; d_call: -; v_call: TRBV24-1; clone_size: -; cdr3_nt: TGTGCCACCAGTGTGCATCGATCTAGCACAGATACGCAGTATTTT; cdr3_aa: CATSVHRSSTDTQYF
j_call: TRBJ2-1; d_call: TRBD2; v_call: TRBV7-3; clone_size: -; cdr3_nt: TGTGCCAGCTCCAATCGGCTAGCGGGGAGGGATGAGCAGTTCTTC; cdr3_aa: CASSNRLAGRDEQFF
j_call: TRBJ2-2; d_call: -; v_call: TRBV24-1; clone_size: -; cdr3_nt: TGTGCCACCAGTGAGGGAAGAGGGGAGCTCACCGGGGAGCTGTTTTTT; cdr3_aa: CATSEGRGELTGELFF
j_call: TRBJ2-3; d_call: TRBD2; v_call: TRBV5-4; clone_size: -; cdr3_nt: TGTGCCAGCGCCCCGAGGACTAGCAGTTCAGATACGCAGTATTTT; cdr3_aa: CASAPRTSSSDTQYF
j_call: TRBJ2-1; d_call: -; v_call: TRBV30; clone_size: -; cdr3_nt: TGTGCCTGGAGTAGGATGGGATACAATGAGCAGTTCTTC; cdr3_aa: CAWSRMGYNEQFF
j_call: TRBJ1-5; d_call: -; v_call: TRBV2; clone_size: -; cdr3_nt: TGTGCCAGCATTACAGAGCACGGCCAGCCCCAGCATTTT; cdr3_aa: CASITEHGQPQHF
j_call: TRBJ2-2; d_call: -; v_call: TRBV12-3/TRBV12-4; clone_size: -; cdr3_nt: TGTGCCAGCAGTCCCGGGGGAACCGGGGAGCTGTTTTTT; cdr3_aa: CASSPGGTGELFF
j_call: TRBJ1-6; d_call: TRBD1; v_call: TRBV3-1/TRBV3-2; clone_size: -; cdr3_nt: TGTGCCAGCAGTAGGACAGGCTATAATTCACCCCTCCACTTT; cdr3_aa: CASSRTGYNSPLHF
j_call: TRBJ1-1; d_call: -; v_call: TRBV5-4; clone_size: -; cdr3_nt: TGTGCCAGCACCTTCAGGGGTAGCACTGAAGCTTTCTTT; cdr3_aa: CASTFRGSTEAFF
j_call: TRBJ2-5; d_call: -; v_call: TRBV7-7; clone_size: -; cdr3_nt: TGTGCCAGCAGCAGAGGACAGAACCGAGAGACCCAGTACTTC; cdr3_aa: CASSRGQNRETQYF
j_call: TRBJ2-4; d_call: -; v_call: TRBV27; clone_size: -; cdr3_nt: TGTGCCAGCAGTTTTAGTTGGCAAACTGGGAACATTCAGTACTTC; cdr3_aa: CASSFSWQTGNIQYF
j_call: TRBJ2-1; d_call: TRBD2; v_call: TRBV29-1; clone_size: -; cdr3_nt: TGCAGCGTTGATACTAGCGGACTGGCCAATGAGCAGTTCTTC; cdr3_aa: CSVDTSGLANEQFF
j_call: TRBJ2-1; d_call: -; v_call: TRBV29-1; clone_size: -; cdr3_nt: TGCAGCGCGCGGGACAGTGACATCTACAATGAGCAGTTCTTC; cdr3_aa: CSARDSDIYNEQFF
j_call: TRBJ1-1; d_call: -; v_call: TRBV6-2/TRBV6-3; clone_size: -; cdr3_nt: TGTGCCAGCAGCCCTCATACCCAGACAGGTCAGAATGAAGCTTTCTTT; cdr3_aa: CASSPHTQTGQNEAFF
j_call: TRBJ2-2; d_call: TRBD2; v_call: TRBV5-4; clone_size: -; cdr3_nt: TGTGCCAGCAGCTACCAATTAGCGGGGGTGAACGGGGAGCTGTTTTTT; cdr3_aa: CASSYQLAGVNGELFF
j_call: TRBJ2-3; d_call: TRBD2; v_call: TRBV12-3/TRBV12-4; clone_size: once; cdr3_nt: TGTGCCAGCAGTTTCACTAGCGGAGATACGCAGTATTTT; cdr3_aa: CASSFTSGDTQYF
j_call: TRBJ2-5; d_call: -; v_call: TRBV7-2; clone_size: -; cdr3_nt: TGTGCCAGCAGCTTATCCTACCTAGAGACCCAGTACTTC; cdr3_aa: CASSLSYLETQYF
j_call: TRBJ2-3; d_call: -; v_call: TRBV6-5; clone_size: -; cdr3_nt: TGTGCCAGCACCGACGTGGCGGGATTGACAGATACGCAGTATTTT; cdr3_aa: CASTDVAGLTDTQYF
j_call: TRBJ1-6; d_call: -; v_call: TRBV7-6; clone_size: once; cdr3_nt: TGTGCCAGCAGCTTAGAGACCAGGTGGACAAATTCACCCCTCCACTTT; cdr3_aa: CASSLETRWTNSPLHF
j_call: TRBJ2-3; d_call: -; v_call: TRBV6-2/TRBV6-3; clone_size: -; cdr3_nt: TGTGCCAGCAGTTATTTCCTCCCCCCAGATACGCAGTATTTT; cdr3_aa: CASSYFLPPDTQYF
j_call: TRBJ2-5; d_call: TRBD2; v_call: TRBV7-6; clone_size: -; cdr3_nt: TGTGCCAGCAGCCCCGGACTAGCGGGGGTTTTAGAGACCCAGTACTTC; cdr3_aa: CASSPGLAGVLETQYF
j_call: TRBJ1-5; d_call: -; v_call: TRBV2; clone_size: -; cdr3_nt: TGTGCCAGCTGCCCGCAGGGCATCAATCAGCCCCAGCATTTT; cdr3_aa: CASCPQGINQPQHF
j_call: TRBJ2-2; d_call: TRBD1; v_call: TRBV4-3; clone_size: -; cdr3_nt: TGCGCCAGCAGCCGCAGGGGGACAGCCCAAGGGAACACCGGGGAGCTGTTTTTT; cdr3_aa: CASSRRGTAQGNTGELFF
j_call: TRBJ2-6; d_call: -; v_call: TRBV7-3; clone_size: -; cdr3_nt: TGTGCCAGCAGCTCCCAGGGCTTCGCTTCAGGGGCCAACGTCCTGACTTTC; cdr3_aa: CASSSQGFASGANVLTF
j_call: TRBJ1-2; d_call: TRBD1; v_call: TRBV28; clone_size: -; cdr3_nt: TGTGCCAGCAGGCCAGGACAGGTGGATGGCTACACCTTC; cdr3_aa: CASRPGQVDGYTF
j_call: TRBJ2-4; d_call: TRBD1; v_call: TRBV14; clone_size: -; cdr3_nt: TGTGCCAGCAGTCGGACCGGGACAGGTCGAAACATTCAGTACTTC; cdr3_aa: CASSRTGTGRNIQYF
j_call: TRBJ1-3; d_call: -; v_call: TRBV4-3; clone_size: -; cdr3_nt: TGCGCCAGCAGCCAAGGTCGGGCAGCTGGAAACACCATATATTTT; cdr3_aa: CASSQGRAAGNTIYF
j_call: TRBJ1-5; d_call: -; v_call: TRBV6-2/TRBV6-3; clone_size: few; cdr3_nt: TGTGCCAGCAGTTACTCGATGACAGCAAATCAGCCCCAGCATTTT; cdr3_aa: CASSYSMTANQPQHF
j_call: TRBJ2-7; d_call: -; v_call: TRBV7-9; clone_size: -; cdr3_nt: TGTGCCAGCAGGACTACCAGGGGTTGGAACGAGCAGTACTTC; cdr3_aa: CASRTTRGWNEQYF